The rows below give T cell receptor beta chains drawn from one sample of a study of OX40 agonist ivuxolimab in advanced cancers. Measured with immunoSEQ multiplex PCR; TCRdb has only the in-frame clones, and not every one. The sample includes 75,000 to 95,000 clones, around 92% of them seen just once. Source: CD4+ or CD8+ T cells sorted from blood, taken in a trial of the OX40 agonist ivuxolimab. The receptors derive from an adult with an advanced solid tumor such as melanoma, head and neck, liver or kidney cancer. Each CDR3 is given without its conserved first and last residue.

cdr3_length: 12; v_call: TRBV5-1; j_call: TRBJ2-7; cdr3_aa: ASSLDLRYYEQY
cdr3_length: 16; v_call: TRBV28; j_call: TRBJ2-7; cdr3_aa: ASSLNDNSMDRVMEQY
cdr3_length: 11; v_call: TRBV19; j_call: TRBJ2-5; cdr3_aa: ASSIRLQETQY
cdr3_length: 13; v_call: TRBV10-2; j_call: TRBJ1-6; cdr3_aa: ASSAAGAGNSPLH
cdr3_length: 12; v_call: TRBV2; j_call: TRBJ2-7; cdr3_aa: ASREREDWYEQY
cdr3_length: 14; v_call: TRBV15; j_call: TRBJ2-2; cdr3_aa: ATSRDVTRGTGELF
cdr3_length: 11; v_call: TRBV6-5; j_call: TRBJ1-5; cdr3_aa: ASIEGDDQPQH
cdr3_length: 11; v_call: TRBV5-1; j_call: TRBJ1-2; cdr3_aa: ASSRTYNYGYT
cdr3_length: 11; v_call: TRBV2; j_call: TRBJ1-1; cdr3_aa: ASMGARWTEAF
cdr3_length: 13; v_call: TRBV27; j_call: TRBJ2-3; cdr3_aa: ASSNFRASTDTQY
cdr3_length: 14; v_call: TRBV5-1; j_call: TRBJ2-7; cdr3_aa: ASSRTPGQGSYEQY
cdr3_length: 14; v_call: TRBV11-3; j_call: TRBJ2-1; cdr3_aa: ASSLSSGGSYNEQF
cdr3_length: 10; v_call: TRBV5-1; j_call: TRBJ1-1; cdr3_aa: ASRVRDTEAF
cdr3_length: 13; v_call: TRBV18; j_call: TRBJ2-7; cdr3_aa: ASSLVGSGTYEQY
cdr3_length: 16; v_call: TRBV4-2; j_call: TRBJ2-6; cdr3_aa: ASSQVSGAYSGANVLT
cdr3_length: 13; v_call: TRBV5-6; j_call: TRBJ2-4; cdr3_aa: ASSRSSGAKNIQY
cdr3_length: 10; v_call: TRBV5-1; j_call: TRBJ2-3; cdr3_aa: ASSPFTDTQY
cdr3_length: 8; v_call: TRBV20-1; j_call: TRBJ2-1; cdr3_aa: SAWTSGEF
cdr3_length: 14; v_call: TRBV5-4; j_call: TRBJ1-3; cdr3_aa: ASSLGAPGGGNTIY
cdr3_length: 13; v_call: TRBV5-1; j_call: TRBJ2-2; cdr3_aa: ASSPGTGGVGELF
cdr3_length: 13; v_call: TRBV19; j_call: TRBJ2-1; cdr3_aa: ASSIRGTSYNEQF
cdr3_length: 13; v_call: TRBV11-2; j_call: TRBJ2-5; cdr3_aa: ASSLEREPEETQY
cdr3_length: 11; v_call: TRBV5-1; j_call: TRBJ2-5; cdr3_aa: ASSFGTSETQY
cdr3_length: 14; v_call: TRBV5-1; j_call: TRBJ2-2; cdr3_aa: ASSLSGQGGTGELF
cdr3_length: 13; v_call: TRBV6-6; j_call: TRBJ2-7; cdr3_aa: ASSDKGATIYEQY
cdr3_length: 11; v_call: TRBV6-5; j_call: TRBJ1-4; cdr3_aa: ASRTGLNEKLF
cdr3_length: 11; v_call: TRBV6-5; j_call: TRBJ2-5; cdr3_aa: ASSYSRGETQY
cdr3_length: 11; v_call: TRBV27; j_call: TRBJ1-1; cdr3_aa: ASSLDVGTEAF
cdr3_length: 12; v_call: TRBV7-2; j_call: TRBJ1-4; cdr3_aa: ASSLGSPGEKLF
cdr3_length: 11; v_call: TRBV6-5; j_call: TRBJ1-6; cdr3_aa: ATRGAGKSPLH
cdr3_length: 13; v_call: TRBV5-5; j_call: TRBJ2-7; cdr3_aa: ASSLAGGDTYEQY
cdr3_length: 10; v_call: TRBV5-6; j_call: TRBJ1-5; cdr3_aa: ASSFRDQPQH
cdr3_length: 17; v_call: TRBV10-3; j_call: TRBJ1-5; cdr3_aa: AISESGTGGSYSNQPQH
cdr3_length: 13; v_call: TRBV7-9; j_call: TRBJ1-1; cdr3_aa: ASSLGPNEDTEAF
cdr3_length: 14; v_call: TRBV7-2; j_call: TRBJ1-5; cdr3_aa: ASSLQPASSNQPQH
cdr3_length: 9; v_call: TRBV28; j_call: TRBJ1-4; cdr3_aa: ASSLREKLF
cdr3_length: 11; v_call: TRBV5-6; j_call: TRBJ2-3; cdr3_aa: ASSFIRTDTQY
cdr3_length: 10; v_call: TRBV6-1; j_call: TRBJ1-2; cdr3_aa: ASRRTGLGYT
cdr3_length: 13; v_call: TRBV5-1; j_call: TRBJ1-1; cdr3_aa: ASSPRTGGENEAF
cdr3_length: 11; v_call: TRBV7-6; j_call: TRBJ1-1; cdr3_aa: ASSFTDDTEAF
cdr3_length: 11; v_call: TRBV9; j_call: TRBJ1-3; cdr3_aa: ASSQGSGNTIY
cdr3_length: 13; v_call: TRBV5-5; j_call: TRBJ1-5; cdr3_aa: ASSLGPLGEQPQH
cdr3_length: 14; v_call: TRBV9; j_call: TRBJ2-1; cdr3_aa: ASSLASSGISNEQF
cdr3_length: 13; v_call: TRBV7-9; j_call: TRBJ1-1; cdr3_aa: ASSGWTGFNTEAF
cdr3_length: 12; v_call: TRBV27; j_call: TRBJ1-1; cdr3_aa: ASSSAALNTEAF
cdr3_length: 17; v_call: TRBV21-1; j_call: TRBJ2-3; cdr3_aa: ASSKCGSGESPSTDTQY
cdr3_length: 14; v_call: TRBV11-1; j_call: TRBJ2-1; cdr3_aa: ASSLASGGNYNEQF
cdr3_length: 13; v_call: TRBV2; j_call: TRBJ1-3; cdr3_aa: ASSEEAGLGNTIY
cdr3_length: 14; v_call: TRBV28; j_call: TRBJ1-5; cdr3_aa: ASSDLTGGGGQPQH
cdr3_length: 12; v_call: TRBV9; j_call: TRBJ2-5; cdr3_aa: ASSVGGTQETQY
cdr3_length: 12; v_call: TRBV15; j_call: TRBJ2-4; cdr3_aa: ATSLSPRESIQY